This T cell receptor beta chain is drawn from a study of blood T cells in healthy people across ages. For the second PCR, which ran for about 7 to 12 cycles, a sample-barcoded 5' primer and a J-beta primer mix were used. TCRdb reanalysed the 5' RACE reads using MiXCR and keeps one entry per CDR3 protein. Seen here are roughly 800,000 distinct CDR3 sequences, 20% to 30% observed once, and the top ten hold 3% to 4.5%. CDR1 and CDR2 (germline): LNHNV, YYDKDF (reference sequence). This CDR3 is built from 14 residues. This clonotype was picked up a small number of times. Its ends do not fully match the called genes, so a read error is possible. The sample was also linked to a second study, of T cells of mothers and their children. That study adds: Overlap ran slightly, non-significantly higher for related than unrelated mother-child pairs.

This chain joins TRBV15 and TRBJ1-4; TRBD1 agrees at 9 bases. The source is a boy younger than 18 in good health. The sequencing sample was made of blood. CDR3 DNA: TGTGCCACCAGCAGGACAGGGGGAGATGAAAAACTGCTTTTT. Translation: CATSRTGGDEKLLF.